This T cell receptor beta chain appears in the sequencing data of a study of T cells after yellow fever vaccination. General study results and limits: Clones that expanded after primary vaccination mostly reappeared after the booster (just under 98% CD4, 70% to 90% CD8). The study found a weaker secondary response that peaked faster, day 5 versus 15.

Ten or more counts support this clonotype. A process of 5'RACE template switching, which added a universal primer site and UMIs, was used to make TCR cDNA. TCRdb used MiXCR to reprocess the 5' RACE reads, holding one entry per CDR3 protein. The sample has 9,000 to 15,000 distinct CDR3 sequences; approximately 5% are singletons. This CDR3 has 13 amino acids. Germline values: CDR1 WSHSY, CDR2 SAAADI. The J segment lost 5 bases and the V segment lost 7 bases, leaving 5 bases of the junction unmatched. The receptor was derived from a man aged 25-45 years who received the YFV17D yellow fever vaccine. The rearrangement links TRBV10-2 to TRBJ2-5; the match to TRBD2 covers 9 bases. The sequencing here drew on PBMCs, either bulk or a sorted T-cell subset (CD4+, CD8+, memory, or dextramer-sorted; not recorded which), taken on the day of the yellow fever booster vaccination. This CDR3 reads CASTGAGGETQYF. CDR3 nucleotide sequence: TGCGCCAGCACGGGTGCGGGGGGGGAGACCCAGTACTTC.